The clone carrying this T cell receptor (beta chain) occurred a few times. Its antigen is unidentified. The data originate from a study of beta chain features in type 1 diabetes. Study results and caveats: Among all four CD4+ subsets, Type 1 diabetes patients had TCRB CDR3s that were moderately but significantly shorter.

The whole isolated RNA underwent reverse transcription, so sequencing captured expressed TCRB transcripts. Sequencing was performed with immunoSEQ multiplex PCR; in TCRdb, only in-frame clones are kept and a portion is missing. Of under 300,000 clones in the sample, approximately 20% were seen once. One heparinised draw, averaging roughly 100 mL, was taken per donor. The CDR3 runs to 12 residues. Trimming cost V 5 bases and J 7 bases, with 11 bases left between them. Per the germline V gene, CDR1 is SGHTA and CDR2 is FQGNSA. Sequences were obtained from naive CD4+ T cells from blood. V gene TRBV7-2 combines with J gene TRBJ1-2, with D possibly being TRBD1 (5 bases). This receptor was taken from a woman between 35 and 50 years old with type 1 diabetes. CDR3 sequence reads: CASSNQGIGYTF. CDR3 coding DNA: TGTGCCAGCAGCAATCAGGGAATTGGCTACACCTTC.